The clone carrying this T cell receptor beta chain showed up just a few times. No antigen is known for it. Using a J-beta primer mix together with a sample-barcoded 5' primer, a second PCR was run for about 6 to 12 cycles. TCRdb fed the 5' RACE reads into MiXCR, producing one record per CDR3 protein. The data contain hundreds of thousands of distinct CDR3 sequences, around 30% of them singletons. The sample belongs to a study of blood T cells in healthy people across ages. Notes on the study in general: TCR beta diversity per million T cells fell roughly linearly with age. Greater diversity and more naive CD4+ cells were seen in long-lived donors than in aged donors. No one knew whether donors had CMV, which possibly confounded expanded clonotype changes.

The V end lost 5 bases, the J end lost 4 bases, and 14 bases lay between the germline ends. Germline CDR1 reads SGHNT; CDR2 reads YENEEA. This CDR3 has 14 residues. The sequence was collected from a woman aged 80 or over in good health. The sequencing sample was made of blood. The chain combines TRBV11-3 with TRBJ1-2, with D possibly matching TRBD1 (5 bases). The CDR3 DNA follows: TGTGCCAGCAGCCCCGGGGGAGTGAGCTATGGCTACACCTTC. This translates into CASSPGGVSYGYTF.